The table lists the clone carrying this T cell receptor beta chain with many counts. Antigen: not known. Thyroid ultrasound, orbital computed tomography, clinical symptoms, and serum thyroxine and TRAb underpinned diagnoses. TCR beta CDR3 sequences were amplified from RNA transcripts. HTBI primers were the set used in a first-round RT-PCR of the TCR CDR3. TCRdb fed the multiplex PCR reads into MiXCR, producing one record per CDR3 protein. Of around 250,000 distinct CDR3 sequences listed, about 15% are singletons. This sample was taken from a study of T cells in Graves' hyperthyroidism and ophthalmopathy. Background on the study: At initial diagnosis, before any treatment had begun, peripheral blood was obtained.

Study conclusions and caveats: Most clonotypes expanded in the thyroid (above 0.001) were also present in blood. Using 13 V-J features, a model discriminated ophthalmopathy from stable hyperthyroidism.

This receptor was taken from a woman between 35 and 50 years old with Graves' hyperthyroidism that later progressed to Graves' ophthalmopathy. The sequencing input was blood.

In DNA, the CDR3 is TGTGCCAGCAGTTATGCCGGGGCCAACGTCCTGACTTTC. Its translation is CASSYAGANVLTF. This sequence joins TRBV6-1 and TRBJ2-6; no clear D. CDR3 length equals 13 residues. Germline CDR1 reads MNHNS; CDR2 reads SASEGT. The germline V and J ends were trimmed by 5 bases and 4 bases, with 6 bases remaining between them.